This T cell receptor beta chain was captured in a study of read filtering for tumor transcriptome and immune sequencing. General observations from the study: Even smaller IR-seq throughput identified most shared clonotypes.

The library was built from approximately 400 ng RNA with molecular barcoded adaptors for alpha/delta and beta/gamma chains. TCRdb called the reads again in MiXCR, with one record for every CDR3 protein. The repertoire consists of over 25,000 distinct CDR3 sequences, with approximately 15% occurring once and the leading ten covering around 43%. The CDR3 totals 15 residues. The germline V gene has CDR1 SNHLY and CDR2 FYNNEI. Deletions cut 3 bases from V and 3 bases from J, with 12 bases between. This clonotype was detected many times. The antigen is undetermined. Sampling of bone marrow took place during active disease in every patient.

Sequences were obtained from a population of CD138-negative cells sorted from bone marrow. The source of this sequence is a donor older than 35 with multiple myeloma. The gene calls are TRBV2 and TRBJ2-1; D is undetermined. In nucleotides, the CDR3 is TGTGCCAGCAGTGAGTCCAGGCAACTCTACAATGAGCAGTTCTTC. Its protein is CASSESRQLYNEQFF.